Here is one TCR beta chain with its context. The antigen remains unidentified. Assay execution took place at the deep level. Unsorted PBMC replicate PCRs drew on 300 ng DNA, representing approximately 31,000 T cell genomes. Ten immunoSEQ deep assay plates were used to sequence unsorted PBMC DNA. Some clones are missing from TCRdb's copy, which holds only in-frame ones; the method was immunoSEQ multiplex PCR. This table holds more than 400,000 clones, 70% to 80% found once. The V gene lost 0 bases and the J gene lost 1 base, with 10 bases spanning the gap. Germline V gene data show CDR1 as SGHNT and CDR2 as YYREEE (reference sequence). The CDR3 spans 15 residues. These data originate in a study of shared clonotypes between healthy human individuals. Findings and limits, study-wide: Sequencing depth was predicted to influence how clonotypes are shared among donors.

Sequencing was carried out using PBMCs. The source is a woman in her forties in good health. Some clones in this sample may be carry-over from other donors' samples. This chain uses TRBV5-4 with TRBJ1-1, with D hard to call. For the CDR3, the DNA is TGTGCCAGCAGCTTGGAACGGGTAGCGAACACTGAAGCTTTCTTT. Residues: CASSLERVANTEAFF. The whole variable domain, remainder taken from reference TRBV5-4 and TRBJ1-1, is ETGVTQSPTHLIKTRGQQVTLRCSSQSGHNTVSWYQQALGQGPQFIFQYYREEENGRGNFPPRFSGLQFPNYSSELNVNALELDDSALYLCASSLERVANTEAFFGQGTRLTVV.